This TCR beta chain was captured in a study of cytomegalovirus exposure and HLA in healthy donors. Overall study: Researchers previously reported finding 90 million to 120 million unique TCR beta sequences from around 200 million T cells. General study points: Presence/absence comparisons presumed near-even sequencing depth among donors.

Germline CDR1 and CDR2: SQVTM and ANQGSEA. J gave up 4 bases and V 7 bases, and 8 bases lay outside the gene matches. The CDR3 extends over 13 amino acids. In the PCR, 60 Vbeta and 13 Jbeta primers were used. Assay: immunoSEQ multiplex PCR; the TCRdb copy retains only in-frame clones and omits some. The sample has about 160,000 clones, around four fifths seen once. To note about this clone: Its antigen is still unknown.

The material sequenced was PBMCs. J is TRBJ2-7 and V is TRBV29-1, with TRBD1 identical over 9 bases. The sequence came from a boy younger than 10 in good health and CMV-seronegative. This CDR3 reads CSALTGGSYEQYF. The CDR3, as DNA: TGCAGCGCTCTGACAGGGGGGAGTTACGAGCAGTACTTC.